The 4 T cell receptor beta chains below come from one sample, sequenced in a study of T-cell reconstitution after alpha-beta-depleted transplantation in children. The TCRbeta library was prepared with unique molecular identifiers. Each CDR3 protein gets one entry after TCRdb re-called the PCR reads with MiXCR. The sample carries 450,000 to 600,000 distinct CDR3 sequences, under 15% recorded once. The sample in question was PBMCs, mostly from graft donor cells, obtained 360 days after TCRalphabeta/CD19-depleted stem cell transplant. Every receptor here comes from a male patient aged 5 to 17 who had a stem cell transplant for acute myeloid leukemia, so the T cells may come from the graft donor.

This clonotype was picked up many times. The V call is TRBV29-1, the J call TRBJ1-4; D call uncertain. The germline V and J ends were trimmed by 7 bases and 4 bases, with 4 bases remaining between them. The CDR3 is made up of 10 amino acids. Germline V gene lookup returns CDR1 SQVTM and CDR2 ANQGSEA. The CDR3: CSARNEKLFF. CDR3 bases: TGCAGCGCCCGTAATGAAAAACTGTTTTTT.

The chain has TRBV28 and TRBJ2-7; 8 positions match TRBD1. J lost 6 bases, V lost 9 bases, and 4 bases had no gene match. The germline V gene encodes CDR1 MDHEN and CDR2 SYDVKM. This CDR3 contains 11 residues. This CDR3 reads CASRTGGEQYF. For the CDR3, the DNA is TGTGCCAGTAGAACAGGGGGCGAGCAGTACTTC. Full variable domain (outside the CDR3, taken from reference TRBV28 and TRBJ2-7): DVKVTQSSRYLVKRTGEKVFLECVQDMDHENMFWYRQDPGLGLRLIYFSYDVKMKEKGDIPEGYSVSREKKERFSLILESASTNQTSMYLCASRTGGEQYFGPGTRLTVT.

This clonotype was seen ten or more times. V usage is TRBV9 and J usage is TRBJ2-7; weak D call: TRBD2 (6 bases). Germline lookup yields CDR1 SGDLS and CDR2 YYNGEE. V was pared by 0 bases and J by 2 bases, with 9 bases between. The CDR3 spans 14 residues. The CDR3 DNA is TGTGCCAGCAGCGTAGCCGGGGAGGCCTACGAGCAGTACTTC. Translation: CASSVAGEAYEQYF.

This clonotype was seen ten or more times. V is TRBV29-1 and J is TRBJ2-3; 9 bases are shared with TRBD2. The CDR3 spans 14 residues. V shed 4 bases and J 3 bases; nucleotides not matched to a gene: 5. The germline V gene has CDR1 SQVTM and CDR2 ANQGSEA. CDR3 residues: CSVVGLAGTDTQYF. CDR3 bases: TGCAGCGTTGTTGGTCTAGCGGGAACAGATACGCAGTATTTT.